These T cell receptor beta chains were read from a single sample in a study of blood T cells in healthy people across ages. Via MiXCR, TCRdb re-called the 5' RACE reads, giving one row per CDR3 protein. Of about 800,000 distinct CDR3 sequences in the sample, around 50% were seen once. Sequenced sample: blood. These receptor sequences come from a man older than 75 in good health. Both conserved end residues are part of each CDR3. D genes are given only for firm matches. Some rows have no size entry. The others give once, few or many, or a class for an expanded clone.

J: TRBJ2-1
V: TRBV7-2
size: -
D: TRBD2
DNA: TGTGCCAGCAGCTTCCCGACTAGCGGAAGCTCCTACAATGAGCAGTTCTTC
CDR3: CASSFPTSGSSYNEQFF

J: TRBJ2-3
V: TRBV2
size: -
D: -
DNA: TGTGCCAGCAGTGGAGAGGGAAGCTGGGGTAATACGCAGTATTTT
CDR3: CASSGEGSWGNTQYF

J: TRBJ2-3
V: TRBV29-1
size: few
D: -
DNA: TGCAGCGTAGAAGATACGCAGTATTTT
CDR3: CSVEDTQYF

J: TRBJ2-1
V: TRBV6-5
size: few
D: TRBD1
DNA: TGTGCCAGCAGTTACTCGAGACAGGGGAGGAATGAGCAGTTCTTC
CDR3: CASSYSRQGRNEQFF

J: TRBJ2-7
V: TRBV3-1
size: -
D: -
DNA: TGTGCCAGCAGCCGACCGGTAGGAGGGGGCAACGACGAGCAGTACTTC
CDR3: CASSRPVGGGNDEQYF

J: TRBJ2-1
V: TRBV24-1
size: -
D: TRBD1
DNA: TGTGCCACCAGTGACCCGGGACAGAGCAATGAGCAGTTCTTC
CDR3: CATSDPGQSNEQFF

J: TRBJ2-1
V: TRBV5-1
size: many
D: -
DNA: TGCGCCAGCAGCCCGCAGGGCAATGAGCAGTTCTTC
CDR3: CASSPQGNEQFF

J: TRBJ1-6
V: TRBV27
size: -
D: TRBD1
DNA: TGTGCCAGCAGTTTTAAAACAGGGGGCTATTCACCCCTCCACTTT
CDR3: CASSFKTGGYSPLHF

J: TRBJ2-7
V: TRBV12-3/TRBV12-4
size: few
D: -
DNA: TGTGCCAGCAGTCCAGCGTTAGGGGCTACCAGCTACGAGCAGTACTTC
CDR3: CASSPALGATSYEQYF

J: TRBJ1-1
V: TRBV20-1
size: -
D: -
DNA: TGCAGTGCTAGATTAGGGGCGCGGAACACTGAAGCTTTCTTT
CDR3: CSARLGARNTEAFF

J: TRBJ2-5
V: TRBV2
size: -
D: -
DNA: TGTGCCAGTAAGGGGGAAATAGGGAATGAGCAGTACTTC
CDR3: CASKGEIGNEQYF

J: TRBJ2-1
V: TRBV28
size: many
D: -
DNA: TGTGCCAGCAGGAGCTCCTACAATGAGCAGTTCTTC
CDR3: CASRSSYNEQFF

J: TRBJ2-1
V: TRBV20-1
size: -
D: -
DNA: TGCAGTGCTCCAACCCCGGCCCCATGGGACTTGAACTCCTACAATGAGCAGTTCTTC
CDR3: CSAPTPAPWDLNSYNEQFF

J: TRBJ2-1
V: TRBV20-1
size: few
D: -
DNA: TGCAGTGCTAGAGATCTTCTAGGGGGTACATTCTATGAGCAGTTCTTC
CDR3: CSARDLLGGTFYEQFF

J: TRBJ2-7
V: TRBV28
size: -
D: -
DNA: TGTGCCAGCAGTTTCACACAGGGTAGGGACGAGCAGTACTTC
CDR3: CASSFTQGRDEQYF

J: TRBJ2-5
V: TRBV5-8
size: few
D: -
DNA: TGTGCCAGCAGCTTTAAAAGGAGGGGTGACGAGACCCAGTACTTC
CDR3: CASSFKRRGDETQYF

J: TRBJ2-7
V: TRBV19
size: -
D: TRBD1
DNA: TGTGCCAGTAGTGGGACAGTCCGTTACGAGCAGAACTTC
CDR3: CASSGTVRYEQNF

J: TRBJ2-7
V: TRBV5-1
size: many
D: TRBD2
DNA: TGCGCCAGCAGCTCTCTTCGAGCGGGAGGAGCGAACGAGCAGTACTTC
CDR3: CASSSLRAGGANEQYF

J: TRBJ2-2
V: TRBV7-2
size: -
D: TRBD2
DNA: TGTGCCAGCAGCCCTATAGCGGGGGTGAACACCGGGGAGCTGTTTTTT
CDR3: CASSPIAGVNTGELFF

J: TRBJ2-5
V: TRBV6-2/TRBV6-3
size: once
D: TRBD2
DNA: TGTGCCAGCAGTTCCCGACTAGCGCTGGAGACCCAGTACTTC
CDR3: CASSSRLALETQYF

J: TRBJ1-6
V: TRBV28
size: -
D: -
DNA: TGTGCCAGCAGACCAGGAGACCATAATTCACCCCTCCACTTT
CDR3: CASRPGDHNSPLHF

J: TRBJ2-5
V: TRBV12-3/TRBV12-4
size: few
D: TRBD2
DNA: TGTGCCAGTCGGGGCGGGGGTGGAGAAGAGACCCAGTACTTC
CDR3: CASRGGGGEETQYF

J: TRBJ2-7
V: TRBV5-1
size: -
D: TRBD2
DNA: TGCGCCAGCAGCTTAGCAGGGACTAGCGGTCGCGAGCAGTACTTC
CDR3: CASSLAGTSGREQYF

J: TRBJ2-3
V: TRBV5-1
size: -
D: -
DNA: TGCGCCAGCAGCCCCCGGGCTAGCAGCACAGATACGCAGTATTTT
CDR3: CASSPRASSTDTQYF

J: TRBJ2-2
V: TRBV5-1
size: few
D: TRBD1
DNA: TGCGCCAGCAGCTCATCACCACAGGGGGCGAACACCGGGGAGCTGTTTTTT
CDR3: CASSSSPQGANTGELFF

J: TRBJ2-5
V: TRBV4-2
size: -
D: -
DNA: TGTGCCAGCAGCCAAGAAGTAAGCAGAGCAGAGACCCAGTACTTC
CDR3: CASSQEVSRAETQYF

J: TRBJ2-1
V: TRBV28
size: -
D: -
DNA: TGTGCCAGCGGGTGGACAGACAGACCTTACAATGAGCAGTTCTTC
CDR3: CASGWTDRPYNEQFF